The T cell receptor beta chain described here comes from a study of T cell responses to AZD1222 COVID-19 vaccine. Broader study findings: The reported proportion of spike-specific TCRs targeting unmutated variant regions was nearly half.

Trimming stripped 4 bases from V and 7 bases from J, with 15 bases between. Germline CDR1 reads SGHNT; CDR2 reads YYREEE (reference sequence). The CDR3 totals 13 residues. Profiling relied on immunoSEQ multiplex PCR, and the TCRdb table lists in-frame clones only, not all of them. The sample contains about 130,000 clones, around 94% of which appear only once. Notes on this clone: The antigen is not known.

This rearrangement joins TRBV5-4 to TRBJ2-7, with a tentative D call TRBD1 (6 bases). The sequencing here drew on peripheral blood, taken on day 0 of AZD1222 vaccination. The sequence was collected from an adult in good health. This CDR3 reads CASSVRTVNEQYF. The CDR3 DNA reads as TGTGCCAGCAGCGTACGGACAGTAAATGAGCAGTACTTC.